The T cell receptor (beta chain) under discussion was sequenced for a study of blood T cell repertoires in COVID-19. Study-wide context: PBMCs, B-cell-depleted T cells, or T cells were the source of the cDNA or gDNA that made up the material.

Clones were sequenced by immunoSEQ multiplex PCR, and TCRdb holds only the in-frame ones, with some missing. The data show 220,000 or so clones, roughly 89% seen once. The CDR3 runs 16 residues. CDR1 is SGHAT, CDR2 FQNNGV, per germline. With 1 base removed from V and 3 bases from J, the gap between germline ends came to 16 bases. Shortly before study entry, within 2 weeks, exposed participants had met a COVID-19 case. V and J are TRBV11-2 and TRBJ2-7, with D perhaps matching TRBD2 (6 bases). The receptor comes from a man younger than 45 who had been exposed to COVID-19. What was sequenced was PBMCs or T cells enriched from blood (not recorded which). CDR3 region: CASSLGPYKGGYEQYF. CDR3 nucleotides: TGTGCCAGCAGCTTAGGGCCCTACAAGGGAGGCTACGAGCAGTACTTC.